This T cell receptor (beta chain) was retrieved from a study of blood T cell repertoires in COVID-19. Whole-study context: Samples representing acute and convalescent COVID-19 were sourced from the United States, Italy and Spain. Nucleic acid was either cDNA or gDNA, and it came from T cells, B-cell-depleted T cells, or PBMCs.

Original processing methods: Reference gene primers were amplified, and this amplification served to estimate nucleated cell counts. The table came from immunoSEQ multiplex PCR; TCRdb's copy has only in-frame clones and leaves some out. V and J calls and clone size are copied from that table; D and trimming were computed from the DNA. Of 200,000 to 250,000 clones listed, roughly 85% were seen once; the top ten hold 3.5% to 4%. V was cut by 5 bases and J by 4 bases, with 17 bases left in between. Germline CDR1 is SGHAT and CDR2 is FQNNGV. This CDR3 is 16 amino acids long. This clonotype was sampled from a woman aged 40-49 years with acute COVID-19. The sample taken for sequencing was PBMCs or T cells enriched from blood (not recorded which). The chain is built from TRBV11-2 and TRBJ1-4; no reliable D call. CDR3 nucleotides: TGTGCCAGCAGCATGATAGATAGAGGGTTTAATGAAAAACTGTTTTTT. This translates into CASSMIDRGFNEKLFF.